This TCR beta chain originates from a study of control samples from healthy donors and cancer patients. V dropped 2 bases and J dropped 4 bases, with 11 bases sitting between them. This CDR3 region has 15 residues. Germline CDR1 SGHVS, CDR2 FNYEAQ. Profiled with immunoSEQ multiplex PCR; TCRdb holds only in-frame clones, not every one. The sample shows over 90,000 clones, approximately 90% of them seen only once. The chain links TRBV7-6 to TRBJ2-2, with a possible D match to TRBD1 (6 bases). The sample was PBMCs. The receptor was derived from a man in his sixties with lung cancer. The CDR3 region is CASSLWTASTGELFF. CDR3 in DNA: TGTGCCAGCAGCTTATGGACAGCGAGCACCGGGGAGCTGTTTTTT.